The rows below give T cell receptor beta chains drawn from one sample of a study of CD8+ T cells in alopecia areata. This table comes from immunoSEQ multiplex PCR, and its TCRdb copy is limited to in-frame clones, with some not included. Of some 200,000 clones in the sample, approximately 45% are singletons; the top ten hold over 2.5%. Sequences were derived from CD4+ T cells sorted from blood, sampled at roughly week 36, from a patient treated with tofacitinib. The source is a human donor with alopecia areata. Each CDR3 is given with its conserved first and last residue.

V: TRBV29-1
J: TRBJ2-1
CDR3: CSVLANEQFF

V: TRBV29-1
J: TRBJ2-3
CDR3: CSLTGGEYTQYF

V: TRBV18
J: TRBJ2-3
CDR3: CASSPITDTQYF

V: TRBV29-1
J: TRBJ2-3
CDR3: CSVASGRSGDTQYF

V: TRBV10-3
J: TRBJ2-5
CDR3: CATVGLSETQYF

V: TRBV28
J: TRBJ1-5
CDR3: CASSLTDPYSNQPQHF

V: TRBV5-1
J: TRBJ2-3
CDR3: CASSYPTVGTDTQYF

V: TRBV11-2
J: TRBJ2-1
CDR3: CASSLALGEFSYNEQFF

V: TRBV30
J: TRBJ2-7
CDR3: CACSPDYVPHEQYF

V: TRBV7-6
J: TRBJ2-1
CDR3: CASGLASRSDEQFF

V: TRBV29-1
J: TRBJ1-2
CDR3: CSVVRGPYGYTF

V: TRBV6-1
J: TRBJ1-5
CDR3: CASSSYSNQPQHF

V: TRBV15
J: TRBJ1-4
CDR3: CATSRVDSGNEKLFF

V: TRBV30
J: TRBJ2-2
CDR3: CAWSVYGGELFF

V: TRBV5-1
J: TRBJ1-2
CDR3: CASSFGGVANYGYTF

V: TRBV7-3
J: TRBJ2-1
CDR3: CASSLLGTSYNEQFF

V: TRBV7-2
J: TRBJ2-1
CDR3: CASSRAGGSQSLNNEQFF

V: TRBV4-2
J: TRBJ2-7
CDR3: CASSRETSGSSYEQYF

V: TRBV23-1
J: TRBJ1-5
CDR3: CASSHPSSNQPQHF

V: TRBV7-8
J: TRBJ2-7
CDR3: CASSLGTTSGMSYEQYF

V: TRBV4-2
J: TRBJ2-4
CDR3: CASSRSILEDIQYF

V: TRBV6-4
J: TRBJ2-3
CDR3: CASKQDRGTDTQYF

V: TRBV27
J: TRBJ2-3
CDR3: CASRGTKGPDTQYF

V: TRBV4-1
J: TRBJ2-5
CDR3: CASSQDWGPGTRTGAETQYF

V: TRBV2
J: TRBJ2-1
CDR3: CASSGGIGQFF

V: TRBV29-1
J: TRBJ2-1
CDR3: CSVLEDHYYNEQFF

V: TRBV29-1
J: TRBJ2-7
CDR3: CSVEPTGAGEQYF

V: TRBV25-1
J: TRBJ2-1
CDR3: CASSENRAGAFYNEQFF

V: TRBV6-6
J: TRBJ2-7
CDR3: CASSYSRDFSYEQYF

V: TRBV19
J: TRBJ2-1
CDR3: CASSIRNPSVQFF

V: TRBV6-6
J: TRBJ1-5
CDR3: CASSSAREQPQHF

V: TRBV6-6
J: TRBJ2-7
CDR3: CASSPSGASYEQYF

V: TRBV7-3
J: TRBJ2-1
CDR3: CASSPGEAIRSVQFF

V: TRBV9
J: TRBJ2-3
CDR3: CASSVNPVTDTQYF

V: TRBV27
J: TRBJ1-2
CDR3: CASSLQVNYGYTF

V: TRBV7-9
J: TRBJ2-4
CDR3: CASSLEPGQEGIQYF

V: TRBV7-9
J: TRBJ2-1
CDR3: CASLGGAGERVLEQFF

V: TRBV7-9
J: TRBJ2-3
CDR3: CASSLGLGGSVSDTQYF

V: TRBV5-1
J: TRBJ2-7
CDR3: CASSLSGLAGFNEQYF

V: TRBV7-6
J: TRBJ2-2
CDR3: CASSLRTGPGELFF

V: TRBV2
J: TRBJ2-7
CDR3: CASRRPTDYEQYF

V: TRBV6-5
J: TRBJ1-1
CDR3: CASSFYKGEAFF

V: TRBV7-2
J: TRBJ2-5
CDR3: CASSVTGGGETQYF

V: TRBV14
J: TRBJ2-1
CDR3: CASRRAGEAYNEQFF

V: TRBV15
J: TRBJ1-1
CDR3: CATSLKNTEAFF

V: TRBV4-2
J: TRBJ2-1
CDR3: CASSQELVQTYNEQFF

V: TRBV15
J: TRBJ2-5
CDR3: CATGGTSPYLHETQYF

V: TRBV29-1
J: TRBJ1-1
CDR3: CSSRRGGTEAFF

V: TRBV4-2
J: TRBJ2-1
CDR3: CASSQGLLAGVYNEQFF

V: TRBV9
J: TRBJ2-3
CDR3: CASSGARVASDTQYF

V: TRBV6-6
J: TRBJ2-1
CDR3: CASRGRGNEQFF

V: TRBV4-2
J: TRBJ1-2
CDR3: CASSQASGEQYGYTF